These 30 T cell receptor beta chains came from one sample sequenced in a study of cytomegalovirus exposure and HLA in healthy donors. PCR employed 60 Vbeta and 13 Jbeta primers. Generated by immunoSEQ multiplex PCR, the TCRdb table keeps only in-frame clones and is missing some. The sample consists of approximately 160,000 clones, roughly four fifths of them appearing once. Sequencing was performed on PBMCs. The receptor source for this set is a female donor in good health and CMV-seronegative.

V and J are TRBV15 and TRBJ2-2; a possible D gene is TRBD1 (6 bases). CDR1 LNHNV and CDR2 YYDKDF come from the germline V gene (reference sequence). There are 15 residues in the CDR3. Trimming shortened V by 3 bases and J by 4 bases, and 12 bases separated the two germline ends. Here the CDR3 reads CATSSITGSTGELFF. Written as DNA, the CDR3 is TGTGCCACCAGCAGTATAACAGGGTCCACCGGGGAGCTGTTTTTT.

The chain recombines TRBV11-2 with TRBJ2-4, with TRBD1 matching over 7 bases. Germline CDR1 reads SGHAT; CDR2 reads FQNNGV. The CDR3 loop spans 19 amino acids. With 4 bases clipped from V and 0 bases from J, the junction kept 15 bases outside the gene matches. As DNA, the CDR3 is TGTGCCAGCAGCTCGCGAACCTCGGGACAGACTCTAGCCAAAAACATTCAGTACTTC. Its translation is CASSSRTSGQTLAKNIQYF.

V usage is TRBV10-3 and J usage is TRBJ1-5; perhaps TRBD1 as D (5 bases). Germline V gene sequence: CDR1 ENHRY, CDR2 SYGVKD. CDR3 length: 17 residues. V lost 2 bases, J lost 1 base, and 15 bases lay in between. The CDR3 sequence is CAISEHFTGGSNQPQHF. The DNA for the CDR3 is TGTGCCATCAGTGAGCATTTTACCGGGGGGAGCAATCAGCCCCAGCATTTT.

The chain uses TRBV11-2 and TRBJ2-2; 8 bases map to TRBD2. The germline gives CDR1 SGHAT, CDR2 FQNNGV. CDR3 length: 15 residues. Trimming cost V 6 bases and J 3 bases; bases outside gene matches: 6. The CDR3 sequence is CASRRAGADTGELFF. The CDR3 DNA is TGTGCCAGCAGGCGAGCGGGAGCGGACACCGGGGAGCTGTTTTTT.

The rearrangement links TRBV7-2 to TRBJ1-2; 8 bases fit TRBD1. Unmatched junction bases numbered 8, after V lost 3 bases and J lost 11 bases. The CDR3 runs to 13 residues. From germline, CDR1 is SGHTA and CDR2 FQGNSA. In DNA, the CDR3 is TGTGCCAGCAGCTTTTCACAGGGGGATAGGTACACCTTC. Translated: CASSFSQGDRYTF.

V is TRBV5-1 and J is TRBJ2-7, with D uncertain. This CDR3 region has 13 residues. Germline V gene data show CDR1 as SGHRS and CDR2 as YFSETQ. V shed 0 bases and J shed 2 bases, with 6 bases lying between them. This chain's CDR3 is CASSLGGPYEQYF. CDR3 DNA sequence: TGCGCCAGCAGCTTGGGCGGCCCCTACGAGCAGTACTTC. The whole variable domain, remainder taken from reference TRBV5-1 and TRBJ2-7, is KAGVTQTPRYLIKTRGQQVTLSCSPISGHRSVSWYQQTPGQGLQFLFEYFSETQRNKGNFPGRFSGRQFSNSRSEMNVSTLELGDSALYLCASSLGGPYEQYFGPGTRLTVT.

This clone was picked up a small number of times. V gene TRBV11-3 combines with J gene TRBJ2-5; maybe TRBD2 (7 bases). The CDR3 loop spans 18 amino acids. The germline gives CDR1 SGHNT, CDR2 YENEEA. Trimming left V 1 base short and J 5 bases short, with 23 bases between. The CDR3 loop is CASSLGGWGGALGETQYF. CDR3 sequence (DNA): TGTGCCAGCAGCTTAGGGGGTTGGGGGGGCGCACTCGGGGAGACCCAGTACTTC.

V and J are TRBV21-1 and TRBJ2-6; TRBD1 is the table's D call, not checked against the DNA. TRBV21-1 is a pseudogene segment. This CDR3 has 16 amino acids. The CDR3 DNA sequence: TGTGCCAGCAGCAAAACAGGGGCAGTTGGGGCCAACGTCCTGACTTTC. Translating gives CASSKTGAVGANVLTF.

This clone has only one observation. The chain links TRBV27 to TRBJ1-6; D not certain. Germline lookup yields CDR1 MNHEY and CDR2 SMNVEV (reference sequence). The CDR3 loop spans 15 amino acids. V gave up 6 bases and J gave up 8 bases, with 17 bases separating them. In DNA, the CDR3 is TGTGCCAGCAGCTCCGGTGGCGGGGAGGATTCACCCCTCCACTTT. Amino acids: CASSSGGGEDSPLHF.

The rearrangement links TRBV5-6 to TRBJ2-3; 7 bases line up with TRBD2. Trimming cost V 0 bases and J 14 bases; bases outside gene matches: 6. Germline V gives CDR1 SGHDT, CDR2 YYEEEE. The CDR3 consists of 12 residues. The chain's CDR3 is CASSLGTSLTYF. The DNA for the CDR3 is TGTGCCAGCAGCTTGGGGACTAGTCTGACGTATTTT.

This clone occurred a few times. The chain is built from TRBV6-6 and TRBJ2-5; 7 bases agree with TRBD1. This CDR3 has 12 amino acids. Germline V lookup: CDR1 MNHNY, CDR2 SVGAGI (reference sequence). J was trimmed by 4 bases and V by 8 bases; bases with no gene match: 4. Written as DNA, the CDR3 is TGTGCCAGCTCAGGGGGTGGAGAGACCCAGTACTTC. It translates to CASSGGGETQYF.

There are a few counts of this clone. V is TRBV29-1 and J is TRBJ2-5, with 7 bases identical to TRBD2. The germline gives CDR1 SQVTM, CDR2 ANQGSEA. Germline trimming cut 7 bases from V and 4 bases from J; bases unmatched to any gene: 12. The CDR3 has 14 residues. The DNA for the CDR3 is TGCAGCGCGGGGGGTGGGGGGTGGAGAGAGACCCAGTACTTC. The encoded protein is CSAGGGGWRETQYF.

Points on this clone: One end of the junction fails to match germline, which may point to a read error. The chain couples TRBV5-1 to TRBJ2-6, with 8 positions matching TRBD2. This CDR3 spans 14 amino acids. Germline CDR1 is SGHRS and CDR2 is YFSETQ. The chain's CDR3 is CASSREGGANGLTF. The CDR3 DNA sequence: TGCGCCAGCAGCCGGGAGGGAGGGGCCAACGGCCTGACTTTC.

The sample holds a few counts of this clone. Written as DNA, the CDR3 is TGTGCCAGCAGTCCCCGGACGCCACCGGGAGAGCAGTACTTC. Translation gives CASSPRTPPGEQYF. J is TRBJ2-7 and V is TRBV6-1, with D possibly matching TRBD2 (5 bases). Trimming left V 5 bases short and J 7 bases short, with 18 bases between. Germline CDR1 reads MNHNS; CDR2 reads SASEGT. CDR3 size: 14 residues.

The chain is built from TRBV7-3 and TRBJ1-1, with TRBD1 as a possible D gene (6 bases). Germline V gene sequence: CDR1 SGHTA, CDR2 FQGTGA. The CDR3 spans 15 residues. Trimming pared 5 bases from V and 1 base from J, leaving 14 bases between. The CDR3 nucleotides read TGTGCCAGCAGCCCCCTCCGGGGGGCGAACACTGAAGCTTTCTTT. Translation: CASSPLRGANTEAFF.

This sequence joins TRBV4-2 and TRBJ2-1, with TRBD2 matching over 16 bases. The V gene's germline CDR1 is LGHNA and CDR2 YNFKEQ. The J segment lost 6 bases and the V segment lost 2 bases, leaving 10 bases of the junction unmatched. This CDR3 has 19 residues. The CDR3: CASSQPGTSGGAGGNEQFF. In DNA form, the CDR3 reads TGTGCCAGCAGCCAACCCGGGACTAGCGGGGGGGCCGGTGGCAATGAGCAGTTCTTC.

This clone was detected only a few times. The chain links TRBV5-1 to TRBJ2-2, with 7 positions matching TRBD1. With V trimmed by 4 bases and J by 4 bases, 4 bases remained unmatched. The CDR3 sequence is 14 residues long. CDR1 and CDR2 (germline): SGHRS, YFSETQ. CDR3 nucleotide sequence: TGCGCCAGCAGCAAAGGGGGCGGCACCGGGGAGCTGTTTTTT. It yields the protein CASSKGGGTGELFF.

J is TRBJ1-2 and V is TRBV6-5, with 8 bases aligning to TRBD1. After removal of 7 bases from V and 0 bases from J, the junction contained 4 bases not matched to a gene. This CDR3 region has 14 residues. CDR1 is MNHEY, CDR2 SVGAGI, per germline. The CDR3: CASTRTGTNYGYTF. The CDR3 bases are TGTGCCAGCACCCGGACAGGGACTAACTATGGCTACACCTTC.

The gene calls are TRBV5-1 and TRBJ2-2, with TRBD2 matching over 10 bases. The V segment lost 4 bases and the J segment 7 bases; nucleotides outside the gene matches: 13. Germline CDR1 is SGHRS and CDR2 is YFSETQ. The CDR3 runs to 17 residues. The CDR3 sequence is CASSPLPSGGAIGELFF. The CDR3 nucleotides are TGCGCCAGCAGCCCCCTCCCGAGCGGGGGGGCAATCGGGGAGCTGTTTTTT.

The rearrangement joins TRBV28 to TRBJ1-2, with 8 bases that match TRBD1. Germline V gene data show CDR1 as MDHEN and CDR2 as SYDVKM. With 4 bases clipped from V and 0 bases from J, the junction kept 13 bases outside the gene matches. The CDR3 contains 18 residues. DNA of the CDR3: TGTGCCAGCAGTTCTAAGCGGACCGACAGGGGCACTAACTATGGCTACACCTTC. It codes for CASSSKRTDRGTNYGYTF.

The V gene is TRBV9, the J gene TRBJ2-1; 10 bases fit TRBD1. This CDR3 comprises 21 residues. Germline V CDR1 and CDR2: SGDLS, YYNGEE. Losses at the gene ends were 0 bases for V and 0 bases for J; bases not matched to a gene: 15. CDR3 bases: TGTGCCAGCAGCGTAGCTCTGTGGGACAGGGGCCACTCGAGCTCCTACAATGAGCAGTTCTTC. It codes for CASSVALWDRGHSSSYNEQFF.

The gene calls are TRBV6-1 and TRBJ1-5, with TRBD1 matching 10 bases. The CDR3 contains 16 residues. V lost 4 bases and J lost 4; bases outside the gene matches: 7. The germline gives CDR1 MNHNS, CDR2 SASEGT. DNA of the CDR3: TGTGCCAGCAGTGGATCCGGGACAGGGGTTAATCAGCCCCAGCATTTT. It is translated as CASSGSGTGVNQPQHF.

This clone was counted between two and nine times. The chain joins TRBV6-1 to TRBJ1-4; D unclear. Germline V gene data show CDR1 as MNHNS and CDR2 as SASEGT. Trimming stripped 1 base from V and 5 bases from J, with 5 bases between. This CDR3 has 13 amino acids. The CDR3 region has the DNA TGTGCCAGCAGTGAAGAACTGAATGAAAAACTGTTTTTT. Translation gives CASSEELNEKLFF.

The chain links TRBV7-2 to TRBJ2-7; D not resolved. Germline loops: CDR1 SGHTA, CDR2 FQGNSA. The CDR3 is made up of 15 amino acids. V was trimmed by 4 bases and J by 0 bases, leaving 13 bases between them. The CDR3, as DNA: TGTGCCAGCAGCTACGTGAGTTGGAGCTCCTACGAGCAGTACTTC. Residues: CASSYVSWSSYEQYF. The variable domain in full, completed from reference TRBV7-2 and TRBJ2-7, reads GAGVSQSPSNKVTEKGKDVELRCDPISGHTALYWYRQSLGQGLEFLIYFQGNSAPDKSGLPSDRFSAERTGGSVSTLTIQRTQQEDSAVYLCASSYVSWSSYEQYFGPGTRLTVT.

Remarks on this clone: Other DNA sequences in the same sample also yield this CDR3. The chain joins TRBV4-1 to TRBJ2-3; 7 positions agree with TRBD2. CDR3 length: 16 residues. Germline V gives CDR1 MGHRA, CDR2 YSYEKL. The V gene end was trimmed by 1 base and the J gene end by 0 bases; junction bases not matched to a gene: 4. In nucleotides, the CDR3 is TGCGCCAGCAGCCAAGTCGTGGGGGGGAGCACAGATACGCAGTATTTT. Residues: CASSQVVGGSTDTQYF.

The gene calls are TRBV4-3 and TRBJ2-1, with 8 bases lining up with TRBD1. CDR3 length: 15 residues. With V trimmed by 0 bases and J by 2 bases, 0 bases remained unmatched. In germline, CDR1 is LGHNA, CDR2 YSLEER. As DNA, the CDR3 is TGCGCCAGCAGCCAAGAGACAGGGGCCTACAATGAGCAGTTCTTC. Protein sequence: CASSQETGAYNEQFF.

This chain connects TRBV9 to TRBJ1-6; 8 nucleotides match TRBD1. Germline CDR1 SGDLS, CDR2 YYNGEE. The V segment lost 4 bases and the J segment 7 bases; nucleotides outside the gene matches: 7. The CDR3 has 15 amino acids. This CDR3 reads CASSPGQGPNSPLHF. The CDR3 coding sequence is TGTGCCAGCAGCCCCGGACAGGGTCCGAATTCACCCCTCCACTTT.

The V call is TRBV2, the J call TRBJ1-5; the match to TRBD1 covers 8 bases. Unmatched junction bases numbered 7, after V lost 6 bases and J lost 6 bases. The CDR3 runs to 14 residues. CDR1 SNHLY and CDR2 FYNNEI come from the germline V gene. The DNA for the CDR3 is TGTGCCAGCAGACTTAGACAGGGGAGTCAGCCCCAGCATTTT. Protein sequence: CASRLRQGSQPQHF.

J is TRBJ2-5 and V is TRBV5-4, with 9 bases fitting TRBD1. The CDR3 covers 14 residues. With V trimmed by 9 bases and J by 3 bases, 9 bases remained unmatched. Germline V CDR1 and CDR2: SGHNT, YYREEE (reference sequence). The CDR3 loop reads CATRQGGRKETQYF. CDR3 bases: TGTGCCACCCGACAGGGGGGGAGGAAAGAGACCCAGTACTTC.

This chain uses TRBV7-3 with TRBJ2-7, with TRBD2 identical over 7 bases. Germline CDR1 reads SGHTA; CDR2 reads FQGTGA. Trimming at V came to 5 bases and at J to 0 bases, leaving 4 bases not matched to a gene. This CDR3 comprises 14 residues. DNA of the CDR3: TGTGCCAGCAGCCCCAGCGGGAACTCCTACGAGCAGTACTTC. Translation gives CASSPSGNSYEQYF.